This T cell receptor beta chain emerged from a study of shared clonotypes between healthy human individuals. Regarding the study as a whole: Few donors limited the genetic and exposure-history diversity represented. The rarefaction results pointed to incomplete sorted-subset sequencing despite large depth. Across several donors, naive CD4 shared around 5.3%, naive CD8 about 3.2%, memory CD4 more than 2%, memory CD8 0.4%.

TCRdb's table, derived via immunoSEQ multiplex PCR, lists solely in-frame clones and lacks some. The table records 2 million to 2.5 million clones, roughly 93% of them present only once. For this clone: The antigen is unknown.

Sequenced: naive CD4+ T cells from PBMCs. Subset here: CD45RA+ positively selected. The sequence was obtained from a man aged 18-30 years in good health. Some clones in this sample may be carry-over from other donors' samples.

CDR3 nucleotides: TGCGCCAGCAGCCTAGGGCGGGGACTACCATACAGCACAGATACGCAGTATTTT. Translation gives CASSLGRGLPYSTDTQYF. V gene TRBV5-1 combines with J gene TRBJ2-3; 7 bases are shared with TRBD2. The germline V gene encodes CDR1 SGHRS and CDR2 YFSETQ. The trim removed 4 bases at V and 0 bases at J, leaving 14 bases unmatched. The CDR3 covers 18 residues.